This entry features one T cell receptor (beta chain) sequence. Its antigen is undetermined. Data came from immunoSEQ multiplex PCR; TCRdb stores just in-frame clones and leaves some out. Of 200,000 to 300,000 clones listed, over 75% are singletons. Treatment meaning: some 20 received Ad26.COV2.S at low or high dose, single or two shots; roughly five received placebo; per-sample allocation not given. Sampling happened 63 days after the first vaccine or placebo injection. As its vector, the vaccine had Ad26, which expressed Wuhan-strain SARS-CoV-2 spike. The sample originates from a study of Ad26.COV2.S vaccination and SARS-CoV-2 variants. Overall study context: It was the COV1001 Ad26.COV2.S trial arm that included the donor. Study-level results: Breadth of non-spike TCRs did not differ between vaccinees and placebo recipients.

The germline V gene encodes CDR1 LNHNV and CDR2 YYDKDF (reference sequence). The CDR3 has 12 amino acids. Germline trimming cut 3 bases from V and 11 bases from J; bases unmatched to any gene: 2. This specimen was peripheral blood, taken in a trial of Ad26.COV2.S vaccine versus placebo. This receptor was obtained from a person between 18 and 60 years old who received the Ad26.COV2.S COVID-19 vaccine or a placebo. V usage is TRBV15 and J usage is TRBJ2-4; 9 bases line up with TRBD2. CDR3 nucleotides: TGTGCCACCAGCAGGCGGGAGGGTTTTCAGTACTTC. Translating gives CATSRREGFQYF.